What follows is one TCR beta chain and its context. Its antigen is as yet unknown. Memory CD4+ cells were the fraction left after CD45RA+ naive selection. The repertoire was sequenced with immunoSEQ multiplex PCR; TCRdb's copy has only in-frame clones and lacks some. The sample lists over a million clones, around 97% occurring once. CDR3 size: 15 residues. J was trimmed by 6 bases and V by 4 bases; bases with no gene match: 6. Germline V gives CDR1 MDHEN, CDR2 SYDVKM. This record comes from a study of shared clonotypes between healthy human individuals. Study-level points and caveats: Researchers sampled blood only, noting tissue repertoires likely differ.

The clonotype was recovered from a man aged 30 to 45 in good health. The sequenced sample was naive CD4+ T cells sorted from blood. Specified subset: CD45RA+ positively selected. V gene TRBV28 combines with J gene TRBJ2-2; TRBD2 agrees at 9 bases. CDR3 nucleotides: TGTGCCAGCAGTTCCATAGCGGGAGACGCCGGGGAGCTGTTTTTT. It is translated as CASSSIAGDAGELFF.